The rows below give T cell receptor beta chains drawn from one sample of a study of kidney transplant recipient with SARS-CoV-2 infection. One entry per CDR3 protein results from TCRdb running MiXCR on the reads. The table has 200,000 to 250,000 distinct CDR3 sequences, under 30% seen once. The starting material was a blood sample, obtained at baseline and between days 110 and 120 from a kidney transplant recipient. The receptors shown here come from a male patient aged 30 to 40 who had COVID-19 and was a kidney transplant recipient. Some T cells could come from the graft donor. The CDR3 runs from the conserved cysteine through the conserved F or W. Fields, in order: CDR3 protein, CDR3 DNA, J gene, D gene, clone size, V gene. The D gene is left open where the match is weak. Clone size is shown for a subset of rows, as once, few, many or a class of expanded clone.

CDR3: CASSPTANSNQPQHF
DNA: TGTGCCAGCAGCCCGACAGCCAACAGCAATCAGCCCCAGCATTTT
J: TRBJ1-5
D: NA
size: many
V: TRBV7-6

CDR3: CASSLPGQGAIEAFF
DNA: TGTGCCAGCAGTCTTCCGGGACAGGGGGCCATTGAAGCTTTCTTT
J: TRBJ1-1
D: TRBD1
size: many
V: TRBV28

CDR3: CASSGARAKGSYEQYF
DNA: TGTGCCAGCAGTGGGGCCCGTGCGAAGGGCTCCTACGAGCAGTACTTC
J: TRBJ2-7
D: NA
size: many
V: TRBV6-5

CDR3: CASSPISGIGNEQFF
DNA: TGTGCCAGCTCACCAATCAGCGGAATCGGGAATGAGCAGTTCTTC
J: TRBJ2-1
D: NA
size: many
V: TRBV18

CDR3: CSASGDSFSSNEQFF
DNA: TGCAGTGCTAGTGGCGACAGTTTTTCTTCAAATGAGCAGTTCTTC
J: TRBJ2-1
D: NA
size: few
V: TRBV20-1

CDR3: CASGQGVLAAFLPGKLFF
DNA: TGCGCCAGCGGCCAAGGGGTGCTAGCGGCCTTCTTACCCGGGAAGCTGTTTTTT
J: TRBJ2-2
D: TRBD2
size: once
V: TRBV4-1

CDR3: CASSYSRTGANVLTF
DNA: TGTGCCAGCAGTTACTCTCGAACTGGGGCCAACGTCCTGACTTTC
J: TRBJ2-6
D: NA
size: many
V: TRBV6-5

CDR3: CASSFGLRESGQFF
DNA: TGTGCCAGCAGTTTCGGTTTAAGGGAAAGTGGGCAGTTCTTC
J: TRBJ2-1
D: NA
size: NA
V: TRBV28

CDR3: CASSDLGAGGNQPQHF
DNA: TGTGCCAGCAGTGACTTGGGGGCGGGGGGCAATCAGCCCCAGCATTTT
J: TRBJ1-5
D: NA
size: few
V: TRBV6-1

CDR3: CASSNVLSMRKTYGYTF
DNA: TGTGCCAGCAGTAACGTCCTCTCTATGCGAAAGACCTATGGCTACACCTTC
J: TRBJ1-2
D: NA
size: many
V: TRBV6-5

CDR3: CASSPGTGQTDTEAFF
DNA: TGCGCCAGCAGCCCTGGGACAGGGCAAACGGACACTGAAGCTTTCTTT
J: TRBJ1-1
D: TRBD1
size: many
V: TRBV4-1

CDR3: CASRTSGRTTEAFF
DNA: TGTGCCAGCAGAACCAGCGGACGGACCACTGAAGCTTTCTTT
J: TRBJ1-1
D: NA
size: many
V: TRBV6-5

CDR3: CASSLSGSRGETQYF
DNA: TGTGCCAGCAGCCTTAGCGGGAGTAGGGGAGAGACCCAGTACTTC
J: TRBJ2-5
D: TRBD2
size: few
V: TRBV7-9

CDR3: CASSQGREGELFF
DNA: TGTGCCAGCAGCCAGGGCAGGGAGGGGGAGCTGTTTTTT
J: TRBJ2-2
D: NA
size: many
V: TRBV3-2

CDR3: CASSFGICADTQYF
DNA: TGCGCCAGCAGCTTCGGAATATGCGCAGATACGCAGTATTTT
J: TRBJ2-3
D: NA
size: NA
V: TRBV5-1

CDR3: CASTSQGRSGTGELFF
DNA: TGTGCCAGCACTTCCCAAGGGAGATCGGGCACCGGGGAGCTGTTTTTT
J: TRBJ2-2
D: NA
size: few
V: TRBV6-2/TRBV6-3

CDR3: CASSPDAPGPLTGELFF
DNA: TGCGCCAGCAGCCCAGATGCTCCGGGACCCCTCACCGGGGAGCTGTTTTTT
J: TRBJ2-2
D: NA
size: many
V: TRBV4-1

CDR3: CASSGDGHEGKTYGYTF
DNA: TGTGCCAGCAGCGGCGACGGTCACGAGGGAAAGACCTATGGCTACACCTTC
J: TRBJ1-2
D: NA
size: many
V: TRBV7-1

CDR3: CSARLGSTFF
DNA: TGCAGTGCTAGACTCGGGAGTACGTTCTTC
J: TRBJ2-1
D: NA
size: NA
V: TRBV20-1

CDR3: CASSETKTNRKTYGYTF
DNA: TGTGCCAGTAGTGAGACTAAGACAAATCGAAAGACCTATGGCTACACCTTC
J: TRBJ1-2
D: NA
size: few
V: TRBV19

CDR3: CASGINGGNEQFF
DNA: TGTGCCAGTGGTATAAACGGGGGCAATGAGCAGTTCTTC
J: TRBJ2-1
D: NA
size: once
V: TRBV19

CDR3: CASSYLTGSGYTF
DNA: TGTGCCAGCAGTTACCTTACAGGGAGTGGCTACACCTTC
J: TRBJ1-2
D: NA
size: many
V: TRBV27

CDR3: CASSLYRGLNEQFF
DNA: TGTGCCAGCAGCCTCTACAGGGGGCTTAATGAGCAGTTCTTC
J: TRBJ2-1
D: TRBD1
size: many
V: TRBV7-9

CDR3: CSAEYRDQPQHF
DNA: TGCAGTGCCGAATACCGGGACCAGCCCCAGCATTTT
J: TRBJ1-5
D: NA
size: many
V: TRBV20-1

CDR3: CASSQVPRGHFNEQFF
DNA: TGCGCCAGCAGCCAAGTCCCCAGGGGGCATTTTAATGAGCAGTTCTTC
J: TRBJ2-1
D: TRBD1
size: many
V: TRBV4-1

CDR3: CASSVGTYNEQFF
DNA: TGTGCCAGCAGCGTCGGGACTTACAATGAGCAGTTCTTC
J: TRBJ2-1
D: NA
size: many
V: TRBV7-9